A selection of T cell receptor beta chains follows, all from one sample in a study of Ad26.COV2.S vaccination and SARS-CoV-2 variants. TCRdb keeps only in-frame clones here, not all; method: immunoSEQ multiplex PCR. The sample comprises roughly 380,000 clones, around 92% of which are singletons, and 3% to 5% rests with the top ten. The sequences come from peripheral blood, collected after recovery from COVID-19. The receptors were sampled from a human donor who had recovered from COVID-19. Each CDR3 is given with its conserved first and last residue. Only part of the rows carry a size: once, few, many, or a class if the clone is expanded.

>-|TRBV9|TRBJ1-2
CASSVSTDGGGYTF
>-|TRBV13|TRBJ2-1
CASQPRGGFYNEQFF
>-|TRBV15|TRBJ1-3
CATSRDRGYGNTIYF
>few|TRBV7-3|TRBJ1-5
CASSQHSRETSNQPQHF
>few|TRBV21-1|TRBJ2-3
CASSKGQGTDTQYF
>-|TRBV6-5|TRBJ2-7
CASSLGTSGVYEQYF
>once|TRBV29-1|TRBJ1-1
CSVKEGGTGTEAFF
>-|TRBV2|TRBJ2-7
CASSADRALLKGEQYF
>once|TRBV7-9|TRBJ1-2
CASSFTRSNYGYTF
>-|TRBV9|TRBJ1-3
CASSPTPTAGNTIYF
>-|TRBV3-1/TRBV3-2|TRBJ1-1
CASTRDSMNTEAFF
>-|TRBV25-1|TRBJ2-1
CASSDTGTLNEQFF